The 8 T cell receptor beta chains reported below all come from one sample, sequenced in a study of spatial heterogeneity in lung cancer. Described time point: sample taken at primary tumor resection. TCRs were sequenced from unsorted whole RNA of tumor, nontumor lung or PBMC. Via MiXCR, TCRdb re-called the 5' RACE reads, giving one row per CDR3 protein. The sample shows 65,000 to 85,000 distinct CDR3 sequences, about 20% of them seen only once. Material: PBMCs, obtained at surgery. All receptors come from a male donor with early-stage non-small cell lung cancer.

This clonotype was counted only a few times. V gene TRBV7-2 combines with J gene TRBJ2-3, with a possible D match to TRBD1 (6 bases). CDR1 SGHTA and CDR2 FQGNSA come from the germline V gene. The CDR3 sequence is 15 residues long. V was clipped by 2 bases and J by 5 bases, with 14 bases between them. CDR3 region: CASSLRQAPKDTQYF. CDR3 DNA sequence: TGTGCCAGCAGCTTACGACAGGCCCCCAAAGATACGCAGTATTTT.

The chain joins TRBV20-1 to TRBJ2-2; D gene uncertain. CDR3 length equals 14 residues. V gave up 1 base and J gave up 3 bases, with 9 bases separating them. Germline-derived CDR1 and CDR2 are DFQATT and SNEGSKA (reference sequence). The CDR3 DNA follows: TGCAGTGCTAGAGCAGACCCCTACACCGGGGAGCTGTTTTTT. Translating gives CSARADPYTGELFF.

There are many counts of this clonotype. The CDR3 DNA reads as TGTGCCATCAGTCAGGACAGTAGCAATCAGCCCCAGCATTTT. Translated, it gives CAISQDSSNQPQHF. The chain carries TRBV10-3 and TRBJ1-5; perhaps TRBD1 as D (6 bases). This CDR3 spans 14 amino acids. Trimming stripped 5 bases from V and 0 bases from J, with 8 bases between. Looked up from germline, CDR1 is ENHRY and CDR2 is SYGVKD.

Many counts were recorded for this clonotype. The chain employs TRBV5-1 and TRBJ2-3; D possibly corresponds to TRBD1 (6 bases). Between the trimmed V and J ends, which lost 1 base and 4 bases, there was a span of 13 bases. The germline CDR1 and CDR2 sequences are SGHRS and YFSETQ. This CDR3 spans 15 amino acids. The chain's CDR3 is CASSLSGDRSDTQYF. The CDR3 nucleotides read TGCGCCAGCAGCTTGTCAGGGGATAGATCAGATACGCAGTATTTT.

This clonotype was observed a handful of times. CDR3: CASSPGLETQYF. The CDR3 coding sequence is TGTGCCAGCAGCCCGGGCCTGGAGACCCAGTACTTC. The gene calls are TRBV7-2 and TRBJ2-5; D unresolved. The germline CDR1 and CDR2 sequences are SGHTA and FQGNSA. The CDR3 length is 12 residues. Deletions cut 5 bases from V and 5 bases from J, with 9 bases between.

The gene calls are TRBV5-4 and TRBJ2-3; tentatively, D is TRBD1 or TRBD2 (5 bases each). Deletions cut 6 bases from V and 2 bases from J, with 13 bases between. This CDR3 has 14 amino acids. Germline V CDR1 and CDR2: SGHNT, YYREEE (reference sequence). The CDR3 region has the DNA TGTGCCAGCAAAATGGGACCCAACACAGATACGCAGTATTTT. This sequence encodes CASKMGPNTDTQYF.

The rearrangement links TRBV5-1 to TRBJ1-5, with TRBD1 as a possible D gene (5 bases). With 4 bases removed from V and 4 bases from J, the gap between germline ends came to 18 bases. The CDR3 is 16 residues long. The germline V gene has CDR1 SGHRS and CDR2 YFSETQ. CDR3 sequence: CASSRDGISGNQPQHF. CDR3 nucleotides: TGCGCCAGCAGCAGGGACGGAATTAGCGGAAATCAGCCCCAGCATTTT. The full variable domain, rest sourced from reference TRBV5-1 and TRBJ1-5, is KAGVTQTPRYLIKTRGQQVTLSCSPISGHRSVSWYQQTPGQGLQFLFEYFSETQRNKGNFPGRFSGRQFSNSRSEMNVSTLELGDSALYLCASSRDGISGNQPQHFGDGTRLSIL.

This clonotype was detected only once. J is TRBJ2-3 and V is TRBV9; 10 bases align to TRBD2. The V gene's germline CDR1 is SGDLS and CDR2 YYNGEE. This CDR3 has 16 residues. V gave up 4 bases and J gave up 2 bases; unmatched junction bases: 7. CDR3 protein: CASSPLAGDLTDTQYF. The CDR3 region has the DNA TGTGCCAGCAGCCCCCTAGCGGGGGACCTCACAGATACGCAGTATTTT.